This T cell receptor (beta chain) comes out of a study of regulatory T cells in long-lasting Graves disease. Ten or more counts support this clonotype. Described time point: newly diagnosed GD, antithyroid drugs for less than 3 months. From PBMCs, RNA was extracted and then used to make the TCR library. Assembly of TCR beta libraries relied on iRepertoire HTBI primers together with Arm-PCR of CDR3 regions. TCRdb re-called the multiplex PCR reads with MiXCR, one entry per CDR3 protein. The data hold approximately 470,000 distinct CDR3 sequences, with under 20% observed a single time. These data also formed part of another study, on T cells in Graves' hyperthyroidism and ophthalmopathy. That paper adds: The HTBI primer set was used in a first-round RT-PCR of the TCR CDR3.

This TCR was recovered from a man in his forties or fifties with Graves disease. The sample in question was peripheral blood mononuclear cells (PBMCs), obtained at new diagnosis, from a patient treated with antithyroid drugs.

The CDR3 region is CAGLRTGEETQYF. Here the CDR3 DNA reads TGTGCCGGACTGCGGACAGGGGAGGAGACCCAGTACTTC. The chain is built from TRBV7-9 and TRBJ2-5; 9 bases agree with TRBD1. Trimming at V came to 11 bases and at J to 5 bases, leaving 9 bases not matched to a gene. Germline CDR1 and CDR2: SEHNR and FQNEAQ (reference sequence). The CDR3 runs 13 residues.